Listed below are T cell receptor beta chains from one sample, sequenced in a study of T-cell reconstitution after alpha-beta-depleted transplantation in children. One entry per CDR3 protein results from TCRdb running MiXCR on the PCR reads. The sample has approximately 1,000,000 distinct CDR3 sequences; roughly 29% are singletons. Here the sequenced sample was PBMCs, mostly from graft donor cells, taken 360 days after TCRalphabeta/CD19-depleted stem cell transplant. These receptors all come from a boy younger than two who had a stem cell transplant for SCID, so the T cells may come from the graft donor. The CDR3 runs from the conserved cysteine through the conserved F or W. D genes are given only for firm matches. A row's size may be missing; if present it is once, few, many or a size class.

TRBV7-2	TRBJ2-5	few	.	CASSLAQYQETQYF	TGTGCCAGCAGCTTAGCACAGTACCAAGAGACCCAGTACTTC
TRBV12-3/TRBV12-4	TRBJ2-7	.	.	CASSFGGPIYEQYF	TGTGCCAGCAGTTTCGGTGGTCCCATCTACGAGCAGTACTTC
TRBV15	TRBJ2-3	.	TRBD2	CATSTQRGYTDTQYF	TGTGCCACCAGCACCCAGCGGGGGTACACAGATACGCAGTATTTT
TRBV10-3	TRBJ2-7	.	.	CAIRAQTAYEQYF	TGTGCCATCCGAGCCCAGACCGCCTACGAGCAGTACTTC
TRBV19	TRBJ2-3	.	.	CASSIQGTDTQYF	TGTGCCAGTAGTATACAGGGAACAGATACGCAGTATTTT
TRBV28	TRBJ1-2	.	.	CATSFPGTYGYTF	TGTGCCACCAGTTTCCCAGGGACCTATGGCTACACCTTC
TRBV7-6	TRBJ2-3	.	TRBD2	CASSPLAGATADTQYF	TGTGCCAGCAGCCCCTTAGCGGGGGCTACCGCAGATACGCAGTATTTT
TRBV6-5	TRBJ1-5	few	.	CASSYSTPGGGRDQPQHF	TGTGCCAGCAGTTACTCGACCCCAGGAGGAGGTAGGGATCAGCCCCAGCATTTT
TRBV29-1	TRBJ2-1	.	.	CSVEGPFF	TGCAGCGTTGAGGGGCCTTTCTTC
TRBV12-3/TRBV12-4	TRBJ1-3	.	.	CASTPDTLSGNTIYF	TGTGCCAGCACTCCCGACACCCTCTCTGGAAACACCATATATTTT
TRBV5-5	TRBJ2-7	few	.	CASSFGTEGEQYF	TGTGCCAGCAGCTTCGGGACCGAGGGGGAGCAGTACTTC
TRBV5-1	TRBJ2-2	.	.	CASSWVSQPETGELFF	TGCGCCAGCAGCTGGGTCTCTCAGCCGGAAACCGGGGAGCTGTTTTTT
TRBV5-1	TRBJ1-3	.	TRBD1	CASSELTGGASGNTIYF	TGCGCCAGCAGCGAGCTCACAGGGGGCGCCTCTGGAAACACCATATATTTT
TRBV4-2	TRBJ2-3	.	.	CASSRSGPLGGTDTQYF	TGTGCCAGCAGCCGCTCGGGTCCCCTTGGGGGCACAGATACGCAGTATTTT
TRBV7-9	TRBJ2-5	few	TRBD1	CASSTPGTAQETQYF	TGTGCCAGCAGCACCCCCGGGACAGCCCAAGAGACCCAGTACTTC
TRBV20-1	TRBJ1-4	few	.	CSARGRVSEKLFF	TGCAGTGCTAGGGGGAGGGTCAGTGAAAAACTGTTTTTT
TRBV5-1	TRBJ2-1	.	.	CASSSGGGWDEQFF	TGCGCCAGCTCATCAGGTGGGGGCTGGGATGAGCAGTTCTTC
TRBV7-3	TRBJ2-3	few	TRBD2	CASSPGTRADTQYF	TGTGCCAGCAGCCCCGGGACTAGGGCAGATACGCAGTATTTT
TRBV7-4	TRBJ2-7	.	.	CASQGRVGYEQYF	TGTGCCAGCCAAGGCAGGGTAGGCTACGAGCAGTACTTC
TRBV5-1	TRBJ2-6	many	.	CASSLVGGTNSGANVLTF	TGCGCCAGCAGCTTGGTGGGCGGAACGAACTCTGGGGCCAACGTCCTGACTTTC
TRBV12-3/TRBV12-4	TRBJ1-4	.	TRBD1	CASSSNRGRGEKLFF	TGTGCCAGCAGCTCAAACAGGGGGCGCGGTGAAAAACTGTTTTTT
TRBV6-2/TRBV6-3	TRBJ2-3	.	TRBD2	CASSYERGAYDTQYF	TGTGCCAGCAGTTACGAGCGGGGGGCCTATGATACGCAGTATTTT
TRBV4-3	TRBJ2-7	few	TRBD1	CASSYSWTGAYEQYF	TGCGCCAGCAGCTACTCGTGGACAGGGGCCTACGAGCAGTACTTC
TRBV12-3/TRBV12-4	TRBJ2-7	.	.	CASSSLRGAAYEQYF	TGTGCCAGCAGTTCTCTACGGGGGGCTGCGTACGAGCAGTACTTC
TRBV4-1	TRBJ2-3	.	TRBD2	CASSQVGRVRGTDTQYF	TGCGCCAGCAGCCAAGTCGGGAGGGTTCGAGGCACAGATACGCAGTATTTT
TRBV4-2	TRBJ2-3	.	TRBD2	CASSLTAGGAQNTQYF	TGTGCCAGCAGCCTCACGGCGGGGGGGGCCCAGAATACGCAGTATTTT
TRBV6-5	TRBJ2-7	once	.	CASSSRGSARTYEQYF	TGTGCCAGCAGTTCCCGAGGCTCCGCGAGGACCTACGAGCAGTACTTC
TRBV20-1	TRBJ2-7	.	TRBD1	CSARPGQERYEQYF	TGCAGTGCTCGACCGGGACAGGAAAGGTACGAGCAGTACTTC
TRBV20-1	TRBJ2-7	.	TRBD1	CSASRGFGYEQYF	TGCAGTGCTAGCAGGGGGTTCGGGTACGAGCAGTACTTC
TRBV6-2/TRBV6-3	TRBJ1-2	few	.	CASSSRKTVNYGYTF	TGTGCCAGCAGTTCCCGAAAGACAGTAAACTATGGCTACACCTTC
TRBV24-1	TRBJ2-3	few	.	CATSDFTGTDTQYF	TGTGCCACCAGTGATTTTACAGGCACAGATACGCAGTATTTT
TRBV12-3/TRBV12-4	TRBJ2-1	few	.	CASTIYGYEQFF	TGTGCCAGCACTATTTACGGCTATGAGCAGTTCTTC
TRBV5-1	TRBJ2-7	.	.	CASSYGRIPYEQYF	TGCGCCAGCAGTTATGGACGGATCCCTTACGAGCAGTACTTC
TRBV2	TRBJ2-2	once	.	CASTSDATGELFF	TGTGCCAGCACATCCGATGCGACCGGGGAGCTGTTTTTT
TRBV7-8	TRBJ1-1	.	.	CASSLGGPGQMNTEAFF	TGTGCCAGCAGCTTAGGGGGCCCCGGACAGATGAACACTGAAGCTTTCTTT
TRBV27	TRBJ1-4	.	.	CASSSRQPSTNEKLFF	TGTGCCAGCAGTTCGAGACAGCCTTCAACTAATGAAAAACTGTTTTTT
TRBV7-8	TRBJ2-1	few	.	CASTGQGPLIHEQFF	TGTGCCAGCACCGGGCAGGGGCCCCTAATCCATGAGCAGTTCTTC
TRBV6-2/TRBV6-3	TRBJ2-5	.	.	CASSSRGKTQYF	TGTGCCAGCAGCTCCAGGGGAAAGACCCAGTACTTC
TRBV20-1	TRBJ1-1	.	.	CSARTAGLPEAFF	TGCAGTGCTAGAACCGCAGGGCTCCCTGAAGCTTTCTTT
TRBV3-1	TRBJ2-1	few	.	CASSQANFRDPSTDEQFF	TGTGCCAGCAGCCAAGCGAACTTCCGGGACCCCTCTACGGATGAGCAGTTCTTC
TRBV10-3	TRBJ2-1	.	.	CAMSVLPTSNNEQFF	TGTGCCATGAGCGTACTACCGACTAGTAACAATGAGCAGTTCTTC
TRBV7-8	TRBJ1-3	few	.	CASSFPGLIGNTIYF	TGTGCCAGCAGCTTTCCGGGACTTATAGGAAACACCATATATTTT
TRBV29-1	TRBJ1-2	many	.	CSVEDFSGRYGYTF	TGCAGCGTTGAAGATTTCTCCGGCCGGTATGGCTACACCTTC
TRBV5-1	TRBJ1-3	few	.	CASSFEGSGNTIYF	TGCGCCAGCAGCTTCGAAGGCAGCGGAAACACCATATATTTT
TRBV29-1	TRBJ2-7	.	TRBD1	CSAGGQGAYEQYF	TGCAGCGCAGGGGGACAGGGGGCCTACGAGCAGTACTTC
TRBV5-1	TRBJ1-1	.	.	CASSLVGYPTEAFF	TGCGCCAGCAGCTTGGTTGGCTACCCTACGGAAGCTTTCTTT
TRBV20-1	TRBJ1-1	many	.	CSAEGTEAFF	TGCAGTGCCGAGGGCACTGAAGCTTTCTTT
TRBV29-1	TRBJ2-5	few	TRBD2	CSVVLLAGGPQETQYF	TGCAGCGTTGTCCTCTTAGCGGGGGGACCACAAGAGACCCAGTACTTC
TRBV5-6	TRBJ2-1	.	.	CASRPQGPINEQFF	TGTGCCAGCAGACCCCAGGGCCCGATTAATGAGCAGTTCTTC
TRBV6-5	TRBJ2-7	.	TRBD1	CASSYSGTGDREQYF	TGTGCCAGCAGTTACTCCGGGACAGGCGACCGCGAGCAGTACTTC
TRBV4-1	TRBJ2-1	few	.	CASSQGLAGEISYNEQFF	TGCGCCAGCAGCCAAGGTTTGGCGGGTGAGATATCCTACAATGAGCAGTTCTTC
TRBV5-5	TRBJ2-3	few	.	CASSLSLALISTDTQYF	TGTGCCAGCAGCTTGTCTCTAGCGCTGATATCCACAGATACGCAGTATTTT
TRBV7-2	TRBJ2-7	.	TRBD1	CASSPASGTAYEQYF	TGTGCCAGCAGCCCCGCCTCCGGGACAGCTTACGAGCAGTACTTC
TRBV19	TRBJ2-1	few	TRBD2	CASRRTSGFNEQFF	TGTGCCAGTAGGCGGACTAGCGGTTTCAATGAGCAGTTCTTC
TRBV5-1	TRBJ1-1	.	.	CASSLDKRNTEAFF	TGCGCCAGCAGCTTGGATAAGCGGAACACTGAAGCTTTCTTT
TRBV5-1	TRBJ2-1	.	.	CASSPQGAKLYNEQFF	TGCGCCAGCAGCCCACAGGGTGCGAAACTCTACAATGAGCAGTTCTTC
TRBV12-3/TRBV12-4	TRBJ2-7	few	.	CASSLVLRESYEQYF	TGTGCCAGCAGTTTAGTACTCAGGGAGTCCTACGAGCAGTACTTC
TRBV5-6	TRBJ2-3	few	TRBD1	CASSLTGQVTDTQYF	TGTGCCAGCAGCTTGACGGGACAGGTCACAGATACGCAGTATTTT
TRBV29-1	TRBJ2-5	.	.	CSVRRQETQYF	TGCAGCGTTCGGCGGCAAGAGACCCAGTACTTC
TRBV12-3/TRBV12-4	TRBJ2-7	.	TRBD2	CASSLMAGGSYEQYF	TGTGCCAGCAGTTTAATGGCGGGGGGCTCCTACGAGCAGTACTTC